This T cell receptor beta chain comes out of a study of blood T cell repertoires in COVID-19 (dated by TCRdb to the early 2020s). The study in broad terms: Samples covering the acute and convalescent phases of COVID-19 were provided by collaborators in the United States, Italy and Spain. The prospective study material was composed of cDNA or gDNA derived from T cells, B-cell-depleted T cells, or PBMCs. Deeply sampled blood TCRbeta repertoires from subjects exposed to, actively infected with, or recovered from COVID-19 were included in the dataset. A freely available public database, intended as a resource for researchers studying the immune response to SARS-CoV-2, is where the repertoires were released. The samples were drawn from two sources: the first 160 participants of the ongoing ImmuneRACE study, and about 1,300 subjects contributed by 6 global collaborators. Sample metadata almost always included a de-identified subject ID, COVID-19 status, age in years and sex. HLA class I and class II types, where available, came from metadata supplied by the sample provider rather than from assay-based typing.

Remarks on this clone: Which antigen it targets is not known. The sample holds no much larger clone one base away, and base qualities are not on file.

Looking up the germline V gene (reference sequence) yields CDR1 LGHDT and CDR2 YNNKEL. The CDR3, cysteine through phenylalanine, is 16 amino acids long. The only DNA kept is the CDR3, 48 bases in frame from the first base. V lost 0 bases and J lost 9 bases, and the count of bases not matched to a germline gene is 7. The immunoSEQ Assay, a bias-controlled multiplex PCR, was used to amplify TCRbeta CDR3 regions from genomic DNA. In the source study's methods: Nucleated cell counts per sample were estimated from amplification of reference gene primers within the assay. To quantify the absolute abundance of each unique TCRbeta CDR3 rearrangement, sequence reads were collapsed and filtered. For each sample, productive Simpson clonality was calculated by taking the square root of Simpson's diversity index across productive rearrangements. The immuneACCESS repertoire file appears here via TCRdb, limited to in-frame rearrangements. These files lack a portion of the clones; in checked studies, under half of the deficit traces to unresolved V genes, and the cause of the others is not known. V and J calls and clone size are those listed in that table; D and trimming were worked out from the DNA. A total of about 190,000 clones appear in this sample, approximately 86% of them only once. In total, the top ten clones hold approximately 1.1% of the sample.

The collaborating institutions used their own protocols to collect whole blood in K2EDTA tubes. For TCRbeta analysis, collaborators shipped samples in one of three forms: frozen whole blood, isolated PBMCs, or DNA extracted from either of those sample types. Overall study results and their limits: How much clinical and demographic metadata was included differed by source and by participant, and the metadata was provided uncurated.

The receptor comes from a man younger than 40 with acute or convalescent COVID-19. The chain is encoded by TRBV3-1 (or the pseudogene TRBV3-2) joined to TRBJ2-1, with TRBD2 matching 11 junction bases. The sequenced material came from peripheral blood. The CDR3 region reads CASSQDLTSGILEQFF. The sequenced DNA is TGTGCCAGCAGCCAAGATTTGACTAGCGGGATCCTTGAGCAGTTCTTC.